These 25 T cell receptor beta chains share one sample of origin, sequenced in a study of radiation and T cells in renal cell carcinoma. Here immunoSEQ multiplex PCR was the method, and the copy in TCRdb shows in-frame clones only, minus some. The sample records some 150,000 clones, 75% to 90% being singletons. The time point here: baseline pretreatment blood. Indicated treatment: 15 Gy SBRT to primary tumor, nephrectomy 4 weeks later. Sequences were derived from blood, sampled from a patient whose treatment included radiotherapy and nephrectomy. These receptors came from a woman aged 50 to 65 with renal cell carcinoma.

This chain links TRBV10-3 with TRBJ2-7, with D perhaps TRBD1 (5 bases). Looked up from germline, CDR1 is ENHRY and CDR2 is SYGVKD. V was pared by 0 bases and J by 5 bases, with 14 bases between. The CDR3 contains 15 residues. The CDR3 bases are TGTGCCATCAGTGAGTCGGGGAACAGGCTGGACGAGCAGTACTTC. This sequence encodes CAISESGNRLDEQYF.

The rearrangement joins TRBV5-1 to TRBJ2-2; D call uncertain. Trimming shortened V by 0 bases and J by 4 bases, and 7 bases separated the two germline ends. The germline CDR1 and CDR2 sequences are SGHRS and YFSETQ. The CDR3 contains 14 residues. The CDR3 DNA is TGCGCCAGCAGCTTGGCTAGTATCACCGGGGAGCTGTTTTTT. This gives the protein CASSLASITGELFF. The full variable domain, its missing parts supplied by reference TRBV5-1 and TRBJ2-2, is KAGVTQTPRYLIKTRGQQVTLSCSPISGHRSVSWYQQTPGQGLQFLFEYFSETQRNKGNFPGRFSGRQFSNSRSEMNVSTLELGDSALYLCASSLASITGELFFGEGSRLTVL.

In this sample, this clone turned up once. J is TRBJ2-5 and V is TRBV7-2, with 10 bases matching TRBD2. Germline assignment: CDR1 SGHTA and CDR2 FQGNSA. With 5 bases clipped from V and 2 bases from J, the junction kept 8 bases outside the gene matches. The length of the CDR3 is 16 residues. CDR3 loop: CASSPRTSGGQETQYF. For the CDR3, the DNA is TGTGCCAGCAGCCCAAGGACTAGCGGAGGACAAGAGACCCAGTACTTC.

The DNA for the CDR3 is TGTGCCAGCAGCCCCAGGTTGGATACGCAGTATTTT. It translates to CASSPRLDTQYF. The rearrangement links TRBV5-6 to TRBJ2-3; D is unclear. This CDR3 has 12 residues. The V end was cut by 4 bases, the J end by 6 bases, with 9 bases between. Germline CDR1 reads SGHDT; CDR2 reads YYEEEE.

This rearrangement joins TRBV7-2 to TRBJ2-7, with D perhaps TRBD2 (5 bases). Between the trimmed V and J ends, which lost 0 bases and 6 bases, there was a span of 6 bases. CDR1 and CDR2 (germline): SGHTA, FQGNSA. The CDR3 totals 12 residues. CDR3 loop: CASSLARGEQYF. CDR3 in DNA: TGTGCCAGCAGCTTAGCACGGGGCGAGCAGTACTTC.

The chain couples TRBV5-4 to TRBJ2-5; 7 nucleotides line up with TRBD1. V dropped 4 bases and J dropped 3; count of bases not matched to a gene: 6. Germline CDR1 is SGHNT and CDR2 is YYREEE (reference sequence). The CDR3 length is 14 residues. Written as DNA, the CDR3 is TGTGCCAGCAGCCTGACCGACAGGGAAGAGACCCAGTACTTC. It encodes CASSLTDREETQYF. The full variable domain, in which reference TRBV5-4 and TRBJ2-5 provide the parts outside the CDR3, is ETGVTQSPTHLIKTRGQQVTLRCSSQSGHNTVSWYQQALGQGPQFIFQYYREEENGRGNFPPRFSGLQFPNYSSELNVNALELDDSALYLCASSLTDREETQYFGPGTRLLVL.

The chain recombines TRBV4-3 with TRBJ1-5; D gene ambiguous. CDR1 LGHNA and CDR2 YSLEER come from the germline V gene. CDR3 length equals 13 residues. Trimming shortened V by 4 bases and J by 5 bases, and 9 bases separated the two germline ends. CDR3 sequence (DNA): TGCGCCAGCAGCCGGGATGGAGATCAGCCCCAGCATTTT. Translating it yields CASSRDGDQPQHF.

This clone was recorded at least ten times. This rearrangement joins TRBV7-9 to TRBJ2-5, with a possible D match to TRBD2 (5 bases). The CDR3 contains 11 residues. Germline loops: CDR1 SEHNR, CDR2 FQNEAQ (reference sequence). Trimming left V 6 bases short and J 4 bases short, with 6 bases between. This CDR3 reads CASRLAETQYF. The CDR3 nucleotides read TGTGCCAGCAGGCTAGCAGAGACCCAGTACTTC.

This chain links TRBV30 with TRBJ2-5, with D possibly called TRBD1 or TRBD2 (5 bases each). From germline, CDR1 is GTSNPN and CDR2 SVGIG (reference sequence). The CDR3 contains 13 residues. The V end was cut by 8 bases, the J end by 1 base, with 14 bases between. In nucleotides, the CDR3 is TGTGCCCACTCTAAGGGGAGCCAAGAGACCCAGTACTTC. Translated: CAHSKGSQETQYF.

This clone was seen just once. V usage is TRBV6-1 and J usage is TRBJ1-4; a weak D match, TRBD1 (6 bases). Looked up from germline, CDR1 is MNHNS and CDR2 is SASEGT. Trimming pared 4 bases from V and 8 bases from J, leaving 17 bases between. The CDR3 has 15 amino acids. In nucleotides, the CDR3 is TGTGCCAGCAGTGCAACGGACAGAATTAGGGAAAAACTGTTTTTT. It specifies CASSATDRIREKLFF.

The J gene is TRBJ2-7, the V gene TRBV6-1; 8 nucleotides line up with TRBD1. Germline V CDR1 and CDR2: MNHNS, SASEGT. This CDR3 is built from 15 residues. V lost 3 bases, J lost 4 bases, and 8 bases stayed unmatched. The CDR3 here is CASSEPGQVVYEQYF. CDR3 in DNA: TGTGCCAGCAGTGAGCCGGGACAGGTAGTGTACGAGCAGTACTTC.

CDR3 residues: CASSVAFPDSNYGYTF. The CDR3, as DNA: TGTGCCAGCAGCGTAGCTTTCCCAGATTCTAACTATGGCTACACCTTC. The V gene is TRBV9, the J gene TRBJ1-2, with D unresolved. Per the germline V gene, CDR1 is SGDLS and CDR2 is YYNGEE. This CDR3 region has 16 residues. Deletions cut 0 bases from V and 0 bases from J, with 12 bases between. Combining the CDR3 with reference TRBV9 and TRBJ1-2 gives the whole variable domain DSGVTQTPKHLITATGQRVTLRCSPRSGDLSVYWYQQSLDQGLQFLIQYYNGEERAKGNILERFSAQQFPDLHSELNLSSLELGDSALYFCASSVAFPDSNYGYTFGSGTRLTVV.

Details on this clone: At one of its ends the junction is not consistent with the germline gene, which may arise from a read error. The gene calls are TRBV18 and TRBJ1-5, with 7 bases aligning to TRBD1. The CDR3 sequence is 16 residues long. Germline assignment: CDR1 KGHSH and CDR2 LQKENI. The CDR3: CASSLGARDSSQPQHF. CDR3 nucleotide sequence: TGTGCCAGCTCACTAGGGGCCCGGGACAGCAGTCAGCCCCAGCATTTT.

V usage is TRBV9 and J usage is TRBJ1-2, with a weak D call TRBD1 (5 bases). This CDR3 region has 14 residues. CDR1 and CDR2 (germline): SGDLS, YYNGEE. V shed 4 bases and J shed 4 bases, with 14 bases lying between them. As DNA, the CDR3 is TGTGCCAGCAGCCCTTACGGGGGTACCTATGGCTACACCTTC. Protein sequence: CASSPYGGTYGYTF.

The rearrangement joins TRBV10-2 to TRBJ2-2; tentatively, D is TRBD1 (6 bases). The CDR3 runs to 15 residues. Per germline, CDR1 WSHSY and CDR2 SAAADI. V gave up 6 bases and J gave up 0 bases, with 11 bases separating them. CDR3 amino acids: CASRVGQANTGELFF. The CDR3 coding sequence is TGCGCCAGCAGGGTGGGACAAGCGAACACCGGGGAGCTGTTTTTT.

This clone was recorded many times. The chain couples TRBV7-8 to TRBJ1-4; 8 nucleotides match TRBD1. The trim removed 2 bases at V and 8 bases at J, leaving 4 bases unmatched. Germline V gene sequence: CDR1 SGHVS, CDR2 FQNEAQ. The CDR3 runs to 14 residues. In DNA form, the CDR3 reads TGTGCCAGCAGCTTACAGGGGACAGGCGAAAAACTGTTTTTT. This codes for CASSLQGTGEKLFF.

The chain carries TRBV7-2 and TRBJ2-1; TRBD1 is a possible D gene (6 bases). The CDR3 sequence is 14 residues long. The germline V gene encodes CDR1 SGHTA and CDR2 FQGNSA. Trimming took 1 base from V and 8 from J, leaving 12 bases between them. The chain's CDR3 is CASSLVGRGDEQFF. The CDR3, as DNA: TGTGCCAGCAGCTTAGTTGGCAGGGGCGATGAGCAGTTCTTC.

V is TRBV6-6 and J is TRBJ2-7, with D possibly called TRBD1 or TRBD2 (6 bases each). V lost 6 bases to trimming and J lost 5 bases, with 17 bases between them. Germline V gene data show CDR1 as MNHNY and CDR2 as SVGAGI (reference sequence). The CDR3 is 14 residues long. As DNA, the CDR3 is TGTGCCAGCAGACAGGGTGGGGAGGAGAACGAGCAGTACTTC. It yields the protein CASRQGGEENEQYF.

This chain joins TRBV5-4 and TRBJ2-3; D may correspond to TRBD1 or TRBD2 (6 bases each). The CDR3 consists of 16 residues. Germline V gene sequence: CDR1 SGHNT, CDR2 YYREEE (reference sequence). V gave up 7 bases and J gave up 0 bases, with 18 bases separating them. The CDR3 sequence is CASRFGGGGSTDTQYF. The CDR3, as DNA: TGTGCCAGCCGGTTTGGCGGAGGGGGGAGCACAGATACGCAGTATTTT.

The rearrangement uses TRBV19 and TRBJ2-1; 9 positions match TRBD1. V trimming: 10 bases; J trimming: 4 bases; junction bases outside the gene matches: 8. The CDR3 extends over 14 amino acids. Germline-derived CDR1 and CDR2 are LNHDA and SQIVND (reference sequence). The CDR3 DNA follows: TGTGCCACAAAAGGGACAGGGTGGTACAATGAGCAGTTCTTC. This gives the protein CATKGTGWYNEQFF. Complete variable domain (other parts from reference TRBV19 and TRBJ2-1): DGGITQSPKYLFRKEGQNVTLSCEQNLNHDAMYWYRQDPGQGLRLIYYSQIVNDFQKGDIAEGYSVSREKKESFPLTVTSAQKNPTAFYLCATKGTGWYNEQFFGPGTRLTVL.

The CDR3, as DNA: TGTGCCAGCAGCCCGCGTCCCGGGACTAGCGGGGGAAACACCGGGGAGCTGTTTTTT. This encodes CASSPRPGTSGGNTGELFF. The V gene is TRBV5-5, the J gene TRBJ2-2; 14 nucleotides align to TRBD2. The CDR3 extends over 19 amino acids. The germline CDR1 and CDR2 sequences are SGHKS and YYEKEE (reference sequence). Trimming took 4 bases from V and 2 from J; bases not matched to a gene: 10. Together with reference TRBV5-5 and TRBJ2-2, the CDR3 gives the full variable domain: DAGVTQSPTHLIKTRGQQVTLRCSPISGHKSVSWYQQVLGQGPQFIFQYYEKEERGRGNFPDRFSARQFPNYSSELNVNALLLGDSALYLCASSPRPGTSGGNTGELFFGEGSRLTVL.

The rearrangement joins TRBV7-9 to TRBJ2-3; tentative D call: TRBD2 (6 bases). There are 16 residues in the CDR3. Trimming took 9 bases from V and 3 from J, leaving 22 bases between them. CDR1 is SEHNR and CDR2 is FQNEAQ in the germline V gene (reference sequence). CDR3 sequence: CASRPRGGVDTDTQYF. The CDR3 nucleotides read TGTGCCAGTCGCCCTCGGGGCGGGGTGGATACAGATACGCAGTATTTT. Looking up the rest from reference TRBV7-9 and TRBJ2-3 gives the full variable domain: DTGVSQNPRHKITKRGQNVTFRCDPISEHNRLYWYRQTLGQGPEFLTYFQNEAQLEKSRLLSDRFSAERPKGSFSTLEIQRTEQGDSAMYLCASRPRGGVDTDTQYFGPGTRLTVL.

The chain combines TRBV14 with TRBJ1-4; TRBD1 matches at 8 bases. V lost 4 bases and J lost 8; bases outside the gene matches: 6. The CDR3 covers 14 residues. Germline CDR1 and CDR2: SGHDN and FVKESK. CDR3 sequence reads: CASSLRQGREKLFF. CDR3 DNA: TGTGCCAGCAGCCTTCGACAGGGGCGAGAAAAACTGTTTTTT.

J is TRBJ1-2 and V is TRBV15; D is undetermined. Germline lookup yields CDR1 LNHNV and CDR2 YYDKDF (reference sequence). The CDR3 is 15 residues long. V was shortened by 0 bases and J by 0 bases, with 8 bases between the two germline ends. The CDR3 region has the DNA TGTGCCACCAGCAGAGAGCAGCCTTCTAACTATGGCTACACCTTC. Amino acids: CATSREQPSNYGYTF.

This rearrangement joins TRBV5-6 to TRBJ1-1, with D possibly TRBD1 on 5 matching bases. Germline V lookup: CDR1 SGHDT, CDR2 YYEEEE. The CDR3 sequence is 17 residues long. V dropped 4 bases and J dropped 4 bases, with 23 bases sitting between them. For the CDR3, the DNA is TGTGCCAGCAGCCCTGGCGGGGGGAGGAGGGTTGGCACTGAAGCTTTCTTT. Translating gives CASSPGGGRRVGTEAFF.